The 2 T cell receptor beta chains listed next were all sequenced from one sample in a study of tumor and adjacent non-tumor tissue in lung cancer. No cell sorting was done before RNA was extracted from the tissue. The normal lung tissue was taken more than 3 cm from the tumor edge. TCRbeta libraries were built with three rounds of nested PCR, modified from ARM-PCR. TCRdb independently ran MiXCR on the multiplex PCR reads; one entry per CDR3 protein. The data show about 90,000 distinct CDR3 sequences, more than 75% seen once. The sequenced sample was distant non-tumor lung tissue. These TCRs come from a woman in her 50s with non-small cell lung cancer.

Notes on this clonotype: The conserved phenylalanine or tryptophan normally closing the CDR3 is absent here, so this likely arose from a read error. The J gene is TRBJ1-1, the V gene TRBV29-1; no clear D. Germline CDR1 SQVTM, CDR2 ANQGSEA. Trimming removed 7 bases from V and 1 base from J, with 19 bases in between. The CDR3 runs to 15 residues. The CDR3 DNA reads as TGCAGCGGCATGACCGGCGGGCGGGCGAACACTGAAGCTTTCTGT. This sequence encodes CSGMTGGRANTEAFC.

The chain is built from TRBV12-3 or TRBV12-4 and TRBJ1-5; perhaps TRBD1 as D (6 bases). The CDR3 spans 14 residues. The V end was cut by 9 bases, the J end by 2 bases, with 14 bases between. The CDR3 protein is CARTGTWGNQPQHF. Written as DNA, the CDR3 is TGTGCCAGGACTGGGACATGGGGCAATCAGCCCCAGCATTTT.